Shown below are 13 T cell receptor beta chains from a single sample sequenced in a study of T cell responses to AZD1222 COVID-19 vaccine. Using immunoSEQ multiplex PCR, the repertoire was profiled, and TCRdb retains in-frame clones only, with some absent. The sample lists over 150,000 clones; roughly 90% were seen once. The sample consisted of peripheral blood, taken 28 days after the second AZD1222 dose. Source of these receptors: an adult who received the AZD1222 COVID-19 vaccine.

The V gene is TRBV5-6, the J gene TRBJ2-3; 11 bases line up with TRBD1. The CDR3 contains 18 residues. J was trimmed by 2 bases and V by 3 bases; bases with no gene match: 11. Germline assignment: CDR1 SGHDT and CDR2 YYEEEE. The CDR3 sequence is CASSSTGTGGPSTDTQYF. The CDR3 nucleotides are TGTGCCAGCAGCTCAACCGGGACAGGGGGACCATCCACAGATACGCAGTATTTT.

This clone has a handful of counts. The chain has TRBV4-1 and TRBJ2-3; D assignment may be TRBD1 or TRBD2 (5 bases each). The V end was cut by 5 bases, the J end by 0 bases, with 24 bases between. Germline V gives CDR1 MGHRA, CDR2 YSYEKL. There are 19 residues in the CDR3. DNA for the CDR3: TGCGCCAGCAGCACCCCCTCGGGACGAAGGGGTCCTAGCACAGATACGCAGTATTTT. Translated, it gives CASSTPSGRRGPSTDTQYF.

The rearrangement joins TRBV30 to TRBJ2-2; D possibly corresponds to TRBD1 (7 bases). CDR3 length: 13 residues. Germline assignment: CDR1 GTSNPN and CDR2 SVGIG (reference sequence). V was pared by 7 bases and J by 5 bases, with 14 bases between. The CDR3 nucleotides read TGTGCCTTCCAGGGGGGTGGGACCGGGGAGCTGTTTTTT. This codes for CAFQGGGTGELFF.

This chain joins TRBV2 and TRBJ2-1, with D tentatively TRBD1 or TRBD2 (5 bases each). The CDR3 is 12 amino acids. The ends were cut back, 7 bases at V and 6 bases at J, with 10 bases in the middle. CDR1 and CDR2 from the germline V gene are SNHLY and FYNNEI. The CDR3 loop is CASTEGSNEQFF. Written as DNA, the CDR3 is TGTGCCAGCACCGAGGGGAGCAATGAGCAGTTCTTC. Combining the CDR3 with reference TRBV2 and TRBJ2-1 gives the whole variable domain EPEVTQTPSHQVTQMGQEVILRCVPISNHLYFYWYRQILGQKVEFLVSFYNNEISEKSEIFDDQFSVERPDGSNFTLKIRSTKLEDSAMYFCASTEGSNEQFFGPGTRLTVL.

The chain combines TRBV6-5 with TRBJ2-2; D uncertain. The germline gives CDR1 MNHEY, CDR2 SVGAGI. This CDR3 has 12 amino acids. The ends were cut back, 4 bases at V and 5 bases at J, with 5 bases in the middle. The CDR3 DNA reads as TGTGCCAGCAGTTCCTTTACCGGGGAGCTGTTTTTT. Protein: CASSSFTGELFF.

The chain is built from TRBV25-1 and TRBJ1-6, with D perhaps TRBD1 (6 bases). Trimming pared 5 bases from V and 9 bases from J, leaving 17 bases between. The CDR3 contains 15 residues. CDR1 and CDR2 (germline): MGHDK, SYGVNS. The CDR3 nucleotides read TGTGCCAGCAGTTCACTCCTTTCAGGGGCTTCACCCCTCCACTTT. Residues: CASSSLLSGASPLHF.

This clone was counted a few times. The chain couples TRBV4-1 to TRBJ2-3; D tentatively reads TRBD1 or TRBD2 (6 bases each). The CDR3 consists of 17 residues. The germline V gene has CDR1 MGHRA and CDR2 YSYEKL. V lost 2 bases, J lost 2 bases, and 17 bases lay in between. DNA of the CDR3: TGCGCCAGCAGCCAAAGCGGGCTTGGGGGGCTCACAGATACGCAGTATTTT. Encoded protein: CASSQSGLGGLTDTQYF.

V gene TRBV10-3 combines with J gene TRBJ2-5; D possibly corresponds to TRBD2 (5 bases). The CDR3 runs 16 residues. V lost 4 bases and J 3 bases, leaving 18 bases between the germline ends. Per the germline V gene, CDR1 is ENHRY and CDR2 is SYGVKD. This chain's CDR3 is CAISVTDSSLEETQYF. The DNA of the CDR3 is TGTGCCATCAGTGTAACGGACTCGTCCCTAGAAGAGACCCAGTACTTC.

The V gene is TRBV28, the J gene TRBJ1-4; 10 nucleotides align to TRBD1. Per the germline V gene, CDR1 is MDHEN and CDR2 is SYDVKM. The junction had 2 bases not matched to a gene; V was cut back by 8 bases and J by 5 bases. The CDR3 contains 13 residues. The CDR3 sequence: CASETGGNEKLFF. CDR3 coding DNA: TGTGCCAGCGAGACAGGGGGCAATGAAAAACTGTTTTTT.

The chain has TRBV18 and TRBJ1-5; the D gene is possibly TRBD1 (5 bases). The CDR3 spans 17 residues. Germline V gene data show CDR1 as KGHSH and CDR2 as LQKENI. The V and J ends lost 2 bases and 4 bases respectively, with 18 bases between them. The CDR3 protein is CASSPGVLGGGNQPQHF. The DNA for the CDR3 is TGTGCCAGCTCACCAGGAGTATTGGGGGGGGGTAATCAGCCCCAGCATTTT.

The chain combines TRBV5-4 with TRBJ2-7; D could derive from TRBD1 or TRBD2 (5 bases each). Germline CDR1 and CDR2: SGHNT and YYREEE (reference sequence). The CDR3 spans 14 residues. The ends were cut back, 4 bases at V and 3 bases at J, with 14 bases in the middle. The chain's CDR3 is CASSPDERGYEQYF. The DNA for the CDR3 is TGTGCCAGCAGCCCGGACGAGAGGGGCTACGAGCAGTACTTC.

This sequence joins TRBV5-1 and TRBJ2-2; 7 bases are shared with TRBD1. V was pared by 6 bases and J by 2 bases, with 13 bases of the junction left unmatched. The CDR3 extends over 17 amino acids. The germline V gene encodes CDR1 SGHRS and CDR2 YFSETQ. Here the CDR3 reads CASKRTLTGANTGELFF. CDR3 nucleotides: TGCGCCAGCAAACGAACCCTCACAGGGGCCAACACCGGGGAGCTGTTTTTT.

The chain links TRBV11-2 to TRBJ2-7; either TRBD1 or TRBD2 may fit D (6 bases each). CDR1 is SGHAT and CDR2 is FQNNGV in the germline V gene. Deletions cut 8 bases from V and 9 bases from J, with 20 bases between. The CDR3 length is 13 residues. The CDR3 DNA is TGTGCCAGCCGGGCGGGACCACAGGGAGGGCAGTACTTC. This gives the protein CASRAGPQGGQYF.